The clone carrying this TCR beta chain was detected ten times or more. TCRdb processed the 5' RACE reads anew with MiXCR; each CDR3 protein has one entry. The table lists some 34,000 distinct CDR3 sequences, about 7.7% of them singletons, with approximately 29% in the top ten. The data originate from a study of spatial heterogeneity in lung cancer. Per the germline V gene, CDR1 is MGHRA and CDR2 is YSYEKL. Trimming pared 2 bases from V and 6 bases from J, leaving 10 bases between. CDR3 length: 14 amino acids. Time point of the sample: sample taken at primary tumor resection. Whole RNA, isolated from tumor, nontumor lung or frozen PBMC, was sequenced without prior sorting.

The rearrangement uses TRBV4-1 and TRBJ2-2; TRBD1 or TRBD2 may be the D gene (5 bases each). Material: PBMCs, obtained at surgery. The TCR sequence derives from a female donor with early-stage non-small cell lung cancer. CDR3 sequence (DNA): TGCGCCAGCAGCCAATATTGGGGGTCCGGGGAGCTGTTTTTT. Translation: CASSQYWGSGELFF.